This TCR beta chain appears in the sequencing data of a study of cytomegalovirus exposure and HLA in healthy donors. For the study at large: The 90 to 150 validation repertoires were produced on the same platform as the roughly 670 repertoires of the first cohort. This was reported in a later analysis.

This clone appeared once. Antigen: not known. V gave up 2 bases and J gave up 4 bases, with 7 bases separating them. The CDR3 is made up of 13 amino acids. From germline, CDR1 is SGHNT and CDR2 YYREEE (reference sequence). Study outcomes and limitations: As was reported, the classifier diagnosed cytomegalovirus status with high specificity and sensitivity. Rarity held for most TCR sequences, but there were some public TCRs that occurred in many donors.

Sequenced by immunoSEQ multiplex PCR; TCRdb stores in-frame clones only, minus some. In the table there are roughly 120,000 clones, 88% of which are singletons. What was sequenced was PBMCs. The V call is TRBV5-4, the J call TRBJ1-3, with D hard to call. The sequence was collected from a woman aged 18-30 years in good health and CMV-seropositive. CDR3 amino acids: CASSFNQGNTIYF. In DNA, the CDR3 is TGTGCCAGCAGCTTTAATCAGGGAAACACCATATATTTT.